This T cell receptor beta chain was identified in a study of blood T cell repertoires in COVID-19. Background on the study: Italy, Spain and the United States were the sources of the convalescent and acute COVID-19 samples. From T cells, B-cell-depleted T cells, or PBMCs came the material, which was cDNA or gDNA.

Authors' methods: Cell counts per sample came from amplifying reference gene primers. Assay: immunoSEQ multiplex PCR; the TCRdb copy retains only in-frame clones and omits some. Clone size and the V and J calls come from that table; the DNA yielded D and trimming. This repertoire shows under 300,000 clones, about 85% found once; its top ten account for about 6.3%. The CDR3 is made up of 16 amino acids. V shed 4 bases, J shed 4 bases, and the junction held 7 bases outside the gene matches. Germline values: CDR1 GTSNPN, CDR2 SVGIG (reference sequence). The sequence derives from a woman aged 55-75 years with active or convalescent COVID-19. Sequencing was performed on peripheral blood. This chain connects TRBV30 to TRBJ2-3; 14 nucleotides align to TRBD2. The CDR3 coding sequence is TGTGCCTGGACCCTGGGGACTAGCGGGAGTGCAGATACGCAGTATTTT. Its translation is CAWTLGTSGSADTQYF.